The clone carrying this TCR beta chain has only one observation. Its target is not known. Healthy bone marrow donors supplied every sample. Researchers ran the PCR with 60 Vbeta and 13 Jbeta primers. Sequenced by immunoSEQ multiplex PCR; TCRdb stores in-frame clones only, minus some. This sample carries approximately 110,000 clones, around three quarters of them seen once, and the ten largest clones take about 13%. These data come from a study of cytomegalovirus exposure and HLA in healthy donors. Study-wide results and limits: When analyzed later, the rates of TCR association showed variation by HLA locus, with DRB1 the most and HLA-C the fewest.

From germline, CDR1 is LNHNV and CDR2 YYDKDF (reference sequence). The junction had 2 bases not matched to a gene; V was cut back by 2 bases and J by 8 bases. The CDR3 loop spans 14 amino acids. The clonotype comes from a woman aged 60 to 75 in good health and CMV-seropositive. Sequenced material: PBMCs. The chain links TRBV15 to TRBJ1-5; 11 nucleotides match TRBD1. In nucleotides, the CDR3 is TGTGCCACCAGCAGATTGGGACAGGGGGAGCCCCAGCATTTT. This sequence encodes CATSRLGQGEPQHF. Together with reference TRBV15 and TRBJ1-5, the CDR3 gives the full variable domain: DAMVIQNPRYQVTQFGKPVTLSCSQTLNHNVMYWYQQKSSQAPKLLFHYYDKDFNNEADTPDNFQSRRPNTSFCFLDIRSPGLGDTAMYLCATSRLGQGEPQHFGDGTRLSIL.